This record covers a single T cell receptor beta chain. The antigen this receptor binds is unknown. The input lacks base qualities; no much larger clone sits a single base away. These data belong to a study of T cell responses to AZD1222 COVID-19 vaccine (dated by TCRdb to the early 2020s). Study-level background: A total of about 230 trial participants underwent TCR sequencing, of whom some 210 received two doses of AZD1222 and some 26 received two doses of the MenACWY control vaccine. Trial participants were enrolled by age into subgroups of 18-55, 56-69 and 70-plus years, and around 140, 26 and 57 TCR-sequenced participants, respectively, were included in these subgroups. Paper-wide results and their limitations: A significant rise in spike-specific TCR breadth and depth was observed after two AZD1222 doses relative to day 0 and relative to MenACWY recipients. The vaccine-associated CD4 TCRs covered the entire spike protein, and the dominant responses fell in regions 160-218 and 743-854. The 56-69-year group was small, and its depth increase did not reach significance, likely because of low power. Epitopes outside the regions mutated in the B.1.351 and B.1.1.7 variants were reportedly recognized by nearly half of the unique spike-specific TCRs. Conclusions about previously exposed vaccinees are limited, since just 5 or 6 AZD1222 recipients were seropositive for SARS-CoV-2 at baseline. Participants were mostly white British and included more females than males, and it was suggested by the authors that clonal diversity may have been underestimated. Because no samples from the day 14 peak response were available, repertoires could be characterized only after the peak T cell response.

The time point label here, explained by the study, means: about 28 days (+/-7) after the second vaccine dose. Because spike-specific TCR depth and breadth did not differ between the two schedules, AZD1222 recipients who got a second dose at roughly 4 weeks were pooled with those who got a second dose at roughly 12 weeks. Samples from vaccinated people were obtained from the UK trials COV001 and COV002, which included a single-blind randomized controlled phase 2/3 trial of AZD1222 (ChAdOx1 nCoV-19) in healthy adults. For TCRbeta chain sequencing, PBMC samples from trial participants were taken at day 0 and at day 28 after the second dose. The CDR3 regions of human TCRbeta chains were analyzed by immunosequencing. The study's own analysis went as follows. Repertoire TCRs were checked for matches against a reference library of SARS-CoV-2-specific TCRs that had been generated using the MIRA antigen-specificity platform. Breadth was defined as the fraction of unique TCRs that were SARS-CoV-2-associated. Depth was defined as the fraction of total T cells that were SARS-CoV-2-associated. Using the MIRA data, each spike-specific TCR was mapped to the spike region that the TCR reacts to and placed in a CD4 or CD8 class. Log10-transformed breadth and depth values were compared by one-way ANOVA with Sidak's multiple comparisons tests. The table comes from immuneACCESS by way of TCRdb, which keeps in-frame sequences with V and J called. Part of the clones is missing from these tables; in studies checked, under half for an unresolved V gene and the rest for unknown reasons. For V, J and clone size, that table is used; D and trimming come from the DNA. In this sample the table shows roughly 100,000 clones, nearly 90% of which occur a single time. Clones ranked in the top ten supply 35% to 50% of the sample.

The TCR sequence derives from an adult who received the AZD1222 COVID-19 vaccine. The sequencing here drew on peripheral blood, taken 28 days after the second AZD1222 dose.

The DNA sequence reads TGCGCCAGCAGCCCAGAGTTGGAGACCCAGTACTTC. This gives the protein CASSPELETQYF. This sequence uses TRBV5-1 and TRBJ2-5; the D gene lacks a confident call. CDR1 and CDR2, per the germline V gene, are SGHRS and YFSETQ. The junction carries 9 bases between V and J, which are trimmed by 4 bases and 5 bases respectively. From the cysteine through the phenylalanine, the CDR3 covers 12 amino acids. Left in the record is the CDR3 DNA by itself, 36 bases read in frame from the first base.